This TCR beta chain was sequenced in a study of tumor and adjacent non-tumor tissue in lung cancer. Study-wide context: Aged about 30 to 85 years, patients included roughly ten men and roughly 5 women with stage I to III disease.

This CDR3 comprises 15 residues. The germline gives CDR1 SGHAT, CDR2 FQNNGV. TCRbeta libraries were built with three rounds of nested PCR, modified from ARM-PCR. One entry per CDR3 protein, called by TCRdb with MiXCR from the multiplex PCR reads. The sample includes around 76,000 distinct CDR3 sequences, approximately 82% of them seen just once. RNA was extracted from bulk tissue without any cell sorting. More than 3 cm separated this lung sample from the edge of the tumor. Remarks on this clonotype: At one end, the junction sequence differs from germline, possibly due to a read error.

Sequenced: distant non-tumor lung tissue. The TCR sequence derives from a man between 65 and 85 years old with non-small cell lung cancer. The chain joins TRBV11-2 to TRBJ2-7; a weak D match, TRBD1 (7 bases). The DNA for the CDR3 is TGTGCCAGCAGCATATACCAGGGGGGCAGGTACGAGCAGTACTTT. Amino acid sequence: CASSIYQGGRYEQYF.